Following are 14 T cell receptor beta chains from one sample sequenced in a study of cytomegalovirus exposure and HLA in healthy donors. PCR primers comprised 60 Vbeta and 13 Jbeta primers. TCRdb's table, derived via immunoSEQ multiplex PCR, lists solely in-frame clones and lacks some. The sample lists 150,000 or so clones; nearly 70% were seen once. What was sequenced was PBMCs. These receptor sequences come from a man between 25 and 39 years old in good health and CMV-seropositive.

This clone was recorded a few times. The chain combines TRBV11-2 with TRBJ2-7; TRBD1 matches at 10 bases. After removal of 4 bases from V and 6 bases from J, the junction contained 9 bases not matched to a gene. This CDR3 is 15 amino acids long. Germline CDR1 is SGHAT and CDR2 is FQNNGV. CDR3 sequence (DNA): TGTGCCAGCAGCTCTCAGGGACAGGGGAGTAGCGAGCAGTACTTC. Amino acids: CASSSQGQGSSEQYF.

This chain joins TRBV18 and TRBJ1-2; 7 positions agree with TRBD1. Losses at the gene ends were 4 bases for V and 1 base for J; bases not matched to a gene: 6. This CDR3 region has 15 residues. Germline V gives CDR1 KGHSH, CDR2 LQKENI. CDR3 sequence reads: CASSRGTDVNYGYTF. The CDR3 DNA is TGTGCCAGCTCACGTGGGACAGACGTTAACTATGGCTACACCTTC.

In DNA, the CDR3 is TGTGCCAGCAGTTCGAGGGGGATTTACGAGCAGTACTTC. This sequence encodes CASSSRGIYEQYF. The chain links TRBV27 to TRBJ2-7, with a weak D call TRBD1 (6 bases). Germline CDR1 and CDR2: MNHEY and SMNVEV (reference sequence). The CDR3 runs to 13 residues. The V end was cut by 4 bases, the J end by 4 bases, with 11 bases between.

The genes are TRBV25-1 and TRBJ2-5, with 7 positions matching TRBD1. CDR3 length: 13 amino acids. V lost 7 bases, J lost 3 bases, and 5 bases stayed unmatched. Looked up from germline, CDR1 is MGHDK and CDR2 is SYGVNS. In DNA, the CDR3 is TGTGCCAGCACCGGGACAGAGGAAGAGACCCAGTACTTC. Translation gives CASTGTEEETQYF.

J is TRBJ2-2 and V is TRBV10-2; 8 bases fit TRBD2. Looked up from germline, CDR1 is WSHSY and CDR2 is SAAADI. Trimming cost V 6 bases and J 6 bases; bases outside gene matches: 9. The CDR3 extends over 15 amino acids. The CDR3 region has the DNA TGCGCCAGCAGCACCGGGACTAGGGTACCCGGGGAGCTGTTTTTT. This translates into CASSTGTRVPGELFF.

V and J are TRBV9 and TRBJ1-2; D gene uncertain. The CDR3 length is 12 residues. Per germline, CDR1 SGDLS and CDR2 YYNGEE. Trimming left V 0 bases short and J 9 bases short, with 9 bases between. For the CDR3, the DNA is TGTGCCAGCAGCGTAGATCCCGGGAGCTACACCTTC. It yields the protein CASSVDPGSYTF.

This clone has a single count. The chain joins TRBV5-1 to TRBJ1-1, with D unresolved. The CDR3 loop spans 13 amino acids. The germline V gene has CDR1 SGHRS and CDR2 YFSETQ. V lost 6 bases to trimming and J lost 3 bases, with 12 bases between them. The CDR3 region is CASTPNTDTEAFF. The CDR3 DNA follows: TGCGCCAGCACCCCTAACACAGACACTGAAGCTTTCTTT.

The chain has TRBV11-2 and TRBJ2-7; 12 bases fit TRBD2. This CDR3 is 16 amino acids long. V shed 1 base and J 4 bases; nucleotides not matched to a gene: 5. Germline values: CDR1 SGHAT, CDR2 FQNNGV. The CDR3 DNA reads as TGTGCCAGCAGCTTAGGTACTAGCGGGAGGAGGTACGAGCAGTACTTC. Residues: CASSLGTSGRRYEQYF. Drawing the rest from reference TRBV11-2 and TRBJ2-7, the complete variable domain is EAGVAQSPRYKIIEKRQSVAFWCNPISGHATLYWYQQILGQGPKLLIQFQNNGVVDDSQLPKDRFSAERLKGVDSTLKIQPAKLEDSAVYLCASSLGTSGRRYEQYFGPGTRLTVT.

J is TRBJ2-7 and V is TRBV10-3; 15 bases fit TRBD2. The germline gives CDR1 ENHRY, CDR2 SYGVKD. The CDR3 length is 17 residues. V shed 6 bases and J 1 base; nucleotides not matched to a gene: 7. The CDR3: CAISLGLAGGSSYEQYF. CDR3 sequence (DNA): TGTGCCATCAGCCTGGGACTAGCGGGAGGATCTTCCTACGAGCAGTACTTC.

The chain recombines TRBV4-1 with TRBJ2-7; D uncertain. The CDR3 has 14 amino acids. Germline assignment: CDR1 MGHRA and CDR2 YSYEKL. Trimming cost V 3 bases and J 1 base, with 10 bases left between them. The CDR3 bases are TGCGCCAGCAGCCATATCGGAGATTCCTACGAGCAGTACTTC. It codes for CASSHIGDSYEQYF.

The chain employs TRBV5-6 and TRBJ2-3; 8 bases map to TRBD1. Germline lookup yields CDR1 SGHDT and CDR2 YYEEEE. The V and J ends lost 3 bases and 6 bases, in that order; junction bases with no gene match: 6. This CDR3 comprises 14 residues. CDR3 bases: TGTGCCAGCAGCTCCGGACAGGGATGGGATACGCAGTATTTT. Its protein product is CASSSGQGWDTQYF.

The chain recombines TRBV27 with TRBJ2-7, with D uncertain. The germline CDR1 and CDR2 sequences are MNHEY and SMNVEV (reference sequence). Trimming shortened V by 2 bases and J by 6 bases, and 11 bases separated the two germline ends. The CDR3 is made up of 13 amino acids. Here the CDR3 DNA reads TGTGCCAGCAGTTTAACCGGAACGGGCGAGCAGTACTTC. Translating gives CASSLTGTGEQYF.

V is TRBV5-1 and J is TRBJ1-2; D might be TRBD1 (5 bases). The CDR3 is made up of 13 amino acids. V lost 4 bases to trimming and J lost 0 bases, with 7 bases between them. Germline V gene sequence: CDR1 SGHRS, CDR2 YFSETQ. The CDR3 is CASSRTSNYGYTF. CDR3 DNA sequence: TGCGCCAGCAGCAGGACATCTAACTATGGCTACACCTTC.

This chain connects TRBV5-8 to TRBJ2-3, with TRBD2 matching over 7 bases. The CDR3 has 17 amino acids. V lost 1 base to trimming and J lost 0 bases; unmatched junction nucleotides: 8. CDR1 and CDR2 (germline): SGHTS, YDEGEE. The CDR3 sequence is CASSLYIAGGSTDTQYF. As DNA, the CDR3 is TGTGCCAGCAGCTTGTACATAGCGGGTGGTAGCACAGATACGCAGTATTTT. The whole variable domain, filled in from reference TRBV5-8 and TRBJ2-3, reads EAGVTQSPTHLIKTRGQQATLRCSPISGHTSVYWYQQALGLGLQFLLWYDEGEERNRGNFPPRFSGRQFPNYSSELNVNALELEDSALYLCASSLYIAGGSTDTQYFGPGTRLTVL.